This T cell receptor beta chain was documented in a study of blood T cell repertoires in COVID-19. The ends were cut back, 4 bases at V and 3 bases at J, with 13 bases in the middle. The CDR3 runs 15 residues. Per germline, CDR1 SGHVS and CDR2 FQNEAQ. Assay: immunoSEQ multiplex PCR; the TCRdb copy retains only in-frame clones and omits some. The data contain approximately 29,000 clones, approximately 91% of them seen just once; the ten biggest clones take up approximately 14%. This clonotype was obtained from a human donor with active COVID-19. The donor label of this sample is uncertain. This chain links TRBV7-8 with TRBJ2-1; weak D call: TRBD2 (5 bases). The sample comprised peripheral blood. CDR3 sequence: CASSSWTGVYNEQFF. The CDR3 bases are TGTGCCAGCAGCTCTTGGACTGGGGTCTACAATGAGCAGTTCTTC.